The 3 T cell receptor beta chains listed next were all sequenced from one sample in a study of blood T cell repertoires in COVID-19. TCRdb's copy holds only in-frame clones and misses some; the assay was immunoSEQ multiplex PCR. The top ten clones hold under 2.5% of a sample with about 120,000 clones, roughly 85% of them seen once. Source material: peripheral blood. The receptor source for this set is a young man with acute or convalescent COVID-19.

J is TRBJ1-5 and V is TRBV12-5; possibly TRBD1 for D (5 bases). The germline gives CDR1 LGHNT, CDR2 FRNRAP. The CDR3 extends over 14 amino acids. V shed 1 base and J shed 3 bases, with 7 bases lying between them. CDR3 DNA sequence: TGTGCTAGTGGTTTGGAGACAGTCAATCAGCCCCAGCATTTT. This translates into CASGLETVNQPQHF.

The CDR3 bases are TGTGCCAGCAGTGAATGGGGGGGGGATCAGCCCCAGCATTTT. It is translated as CASSEWGGDQPQHF. The V call is TRBV25-1, the J call TRBJ1-5; TRBD1 is a possible D gene (5 bases). The V end was cut by 1 base, the J end by 5 bases, with 9 bases between. The CDR3 covers 14 residues. Germline CDR1 reads MGHDK; CDR2 reads SYGVNS.

V usage is TRBV19 and J usage is TRBJ2-7, with D possibly being TRBD2 (5 bases). With 3 bases removed from V and 5 bases from J, the gap between germline ends came to 11 bases. CDR1 and CDR2 (germline): LNHDA, SQIVND (reference sequence). CDR3 length: 13 residues. For the CDR3, the DNA is TGTGCCAGTAGTATTGAAGACGGGAACGAGCAGTACTTC. This encodes CASSIEDGNEQYF.